The 19 T cell receptor beta chains reported below all come from one sample, sequenced in a study of T cell responses to AZD1222 COVID-19 vaccine. Measured with immunoSEQ multiplex PCR; TCRdb has only the in-frame clones, and not every one. The sample holds 110,000 or so clones, about 88% seen once. The specimen was peripheral blood, collected 28 days after the second AZD1222 dose. The receptors here all came from an adult who received the AZD1222 COVID-19 vaccine.

The V call is TRBV11-2, the J call TRBJ2-1, with TRBD2 matching over 8 bases. V was clipped by 2 bases and J by 4 bases; unmatched bases: 4. From germline, CDR1 is SGHAT and CDR2 FQNNGV. This CDR3 contains 15 residues. CDR3 sequence (DNA): TGTGCCAGCAGCTTATACGGGGGGGATTACAATGAGCAGTTCTTC. Translated: CASSLYGGDYNEQFF.

The count of this clone is one. The rearrangement links TRBV11-1 to TRBJ2-5; D not certain. The V and J ends lost 7 bases and 4 bases respectively, with 13 bases between them. CDR3 length: 13 amino acids. Germline loops: CDR1 SGHAT, CDR2 FQDESV (reference sequence). CDR3: CASNLKWGETQYF. The CDR3, as DNA: TGTGCCAGCAACCTCAAATGGGGAGAGACCCAGTACTTC.

The chain has TRBV24-1 and TRBJ2-3, with TRBD2 identical over 15 bases. With V trimmed by 2 bases and J by 1 base, 6 bases remained unmatched. CDR1 is KGHDR and CDR2 is SFDVKD in the germline V gene. CDR3 length equals 19 residues. This chain's CDR3 is CATSDSGTSGGWGTDTQYF. Here the CDR3 DNA reads TGTGCCACCAGTGATTCCGGGACTAGCGGGGGGTGGGGCACAGATACGCAGTATTTT.

The chain employs TRBV30 and TRBJ1-1; D gene uncertain. The V gene's germline CDR1 is GTSNPN and CDR2 SVGIG (reference sequence). The germline V and J ends were trimmed by 3 bases and 7 bases, with 15 bases remaining between them. The CDR3 runs 13 residues. The CDR3 loop reads CAWRRLAAGEAFF. CDR3 DNA sequence: TGTGCCTGGAGGCGTCTAGCAGCCGGTGAAGCTTTCTTT.

This chain links TRBV27 with TRBJ2-3; 7 nucleotides line up with TRBD2. This CDR3 comprises 16 residues. V shed 3 bases, J shed 0 bases, and the junction held 6 bases outside the gene matches. Germline V gene lookup returns CDR1 MNHEY and CDR2 SMNVEV (reference sequence). The CDR3 coding sequence is TGTGCCAGCAGTTTTCGGATAGCGGGCAGCACAGATACGCAGTATTTT. It codes for CASSFRIAGSTDTQYF.

The chain uses TRBV3-1 (or the pseudogene TRBV3-2) and TRBJ1-1; 7 nucleotides match TRBD1. The CDR3 runs to 16 residues. Germline trimming cut 5 bases from V and 5 bases from J; bases unmatched to any gene: 14. CDR1 LGHDT and CDR2 YNNKEL come from the germline V gene (reference sequence). DNA for the CDR3: TGTGCCAGCAGCTCCTCCCCCAGGGGGTTTTGGACTGAAGCTTTCTTT. Translation: CASSSSPRGFWTEAFF.

The chain has TRBV7-9 and TRBJ1-4; 10 nucleotides line up with TRBD1. The V gene end was trimmed by 3 bases and the J gene end by 3 bases; junction bases not matched to a gene: 1. Germline V gene data show CDR1 as SEHNR and CDR2 as FQNEAQ (reference sequence). The CDR3 is made up of 15 amino acids. CDR3 DNA sequence: TGTGCCAGCAGCTTGGGACAGGGGTCTAATGAAAAACTGTTTTTT. It encodes CASSLGQGSNEKLFF.

The gene calls are TRBV28 and TRBJ2-2; D may correspond to TRBD1 or TRBD2 (6 bases each). The length of the CDR3 is 17 residues. Germline V CDR1 and CDR2: MDHEN, SYDVKM. The germline V and J ends were trimmed by 4 bases and 0 bases, with 15 bases remaining between them. The CDR3 sequence: CASSSGGLIPNTGELFF. In nucleotides, the CDR3 is TGTGCCAGCAGTTCCGGGGGCCTGATTCCGAACACCGGGGAGCTGTTTTTT.

The chain combines TRBV11-2 with TRBJ2-3; D gene uncertain. Between the trimmed V and J ends, which lost 4 bases and 2 bases, there was a span of 16 bases. The germline V gene encodes CDR1 SGHAT and CDR2 FQNNGV. This CDR3 comprises 16 residues. CDR3 amino acids: CASSSPVGGYTDTQYF. CDR3 nucleotide sequence: TGTGCCAGCAGCTCGCCTGTGGGCGGCTACACAGATACGCAGTATTTT. The full variable domain, its missing parts supplied by reference TRBV11-2 and TRBJ2-3, is EAGVAQSPRYKIIEKRQSVAFWCNPISGHATLYWYQQILGQGPKLLIQFQNNGVVDDSQLPKDRFSAERLKGVDSTLKIQPAKLEDSAVYLCASSSPVGGYTDTQYFGPGTRLTVL.

This chain joins TRBV4-3 and TRBJ1-1; D is unresolved. V gave up 1 base and J gave up 2 bases, with 8 bases separating them. CDR1 and CDR2 (germline): LGHNA, YSLEER. The CDR3 length is 14 residues. The CDR3 sequence is CASSQVGPNTEAFF. DNA for the CDR3: TGCGCCAGCAGCCAAGTCGGACCTAACACTGAAGCTTTCTTT.

V usage is TRBV6-5 and J usage is TRBJ1-2; perhaps TRBD1 as D (5 bases). Between the trimmed V and J ends, which lost 6 bases and 1 base, there was a span of 15 bases. The CDR3 covers 15 residues. Germline lookup yields CDR1 MNHEY and CDR2 SVGAGI. This chain's CDR3 is CASSRSGGGNYGYTF. The CDR3, as DNA: TGTGCCAGCAGCCGCTCGGGGGGAGGTAACTATGGCTACACCTTC.

The chain couples TRBV7-2 to TRBJ2-7, with 9 nucleotides matching TRBD2. V lost 5 bases to trimming and J lost 3 bases; unmatched junction nucleotides: 8. The CDR3 is made up of 15 amino acids. CDR1 SGHTA and CDR2 FQGNSA come from the germline V gene. Here the CDR3 reads CASSRGGGRSYEQYF. As DNA, the CDR3 is TGTGCCAGCAGCCGCGGGGGGGGCAGAAGCTACGAGCAGTACTTC.

The chain uses TRBV2 and TRBJ1-2; D call uncertain. This CDR3 has 13 amino acids. Trimming cost V 3 bases and J 4 bases, with 9 bases left between them. CDR1 SNHLY and CDR2 FYNNEI come from the germline V gene. The CDR3 bases are TGTGCCAGCAGTGAGTGGTTGACCTATGGCTACACCTTC. Its protein is CASSEWLTYGYTF.

The chain uses TRBV3-1 (or the pseudogene TRBV3-2) and TRBJ2-3; D is uncertain. Per germline, CDR1 LGHDT and CDR2 YNNKEL (reference sequence). The CDR3 runs 13 residues. V gave up 1 base and J gave up 0 bases, with 2 bases separating them. CDR3 coding DNA: TGTGCCAGCAGCCAAGCTAGCACAGATACGCAGTATTTT. Amino acids: CASSQASTDTQYF.

The chain recombines TRBV3-1 (or the pseudogene TRBV3-2) with TRBJ1-4; D unresolved. This CDR3 spans 11 amino acids. V shed 4 bases and J shed 10 bases, with 7 bases lying between them. Germline V gene data show CDR1 as LGHDT and CDR2 as YNNKEL (reference sequence). Here the CDR3 DNA reads TGTGCCAGCAGCCTAGGCGCAAAACTGTTTTTT. Amino acid sequence: CASSLGAKLFF.

The chain has TRBV24-1 and TRBJ2-5; D gene ambiguous. CDR3 length: 16 amino acids. Trimming pared 3 bases from V and 5 bases from J, leaving 18 bases between. Germline CDR1 KGHDR, CDR2 SFDVKD. The CDR3 nucleotides read TGTGCCACCAGTGATGGTTTCGGGCAGAGTGGGGAGACCCAGTACTTC. Translation gives CATSDGFGQSGETQYF.

The gene calls are TRBV15 and TRBJ2-1, with D unresolved. Germline V gives CDR1 LNHNV, CDR2 YYDKDF (reference sequence). This CDR3 region has 11 residues. The ends were cut back, 4 bases at V and 9 bases at J, with 7 bases in the middle. The CDR3 DNA is TGTGCCACCAGCACTCCAAGTGAGCAGTTCTTC. Amino acid sequence: CATSTPSEQFF.

V usage is TRBV9 and J usage is TRBJ1-6; D remains ambiguous. V was clipped by 0 bases and J by 3 bases, with 13 bases between them. The CDR3 covers 17 residues. CDR1 is SGDLS and CDR2 is YYNGEE in the germline V gene. CDR3 nucleotide sequence: TGTGCCAGCAGCGTAGGGGCAGATCGGGGCTATAATTCACCCCTCCACTTT. Translating it yields CASSVGADRGYNSPLHF.

The rearrangement links TRBV3-1 (or the pseudogene TRBV3-2) to TRBJ2-7; tentatively, D is TRBD1 (5 bases). V gave up 1 base and J gave up 1 base, with 5 bases separating them. The CDR3 loop spans 13 amino acids. Germline loops: CDR1 LGHDT, CDR2 YNNKEL (reference sequence). CDR3 bases: TGTGCCAGCAGCCAAGGACAGTCCTACGAGCAGTACTTC. Translating it yields CASSQGQSYEQYF.